This paragraph covers one T cell receptor (beta chain) sequence. What antigen it recognizes has not been identified. No base quality information exists; no much larger clone differs at one position. The immunoSEQ Assay was used to sequence TCR beta CDR3 regions from DNA. In the original analysis: To compute T cell density, TCR beta template counts were normalized to usable DNA, which was estimated by amplifying housekeeping genes. The preseqR package was used to estimate richness by extrapolating to 400,000 templates for PBMC samples and to 120,000 templates for tissue samples. Clonality was defined as one minus Pielou's evenness. Differential abundance testing on productive amino-acid clonotypes, with a minimum total count of 5 and an alpha of 0.1, was used to identify tissue-enriched TCRs. The Jaccard Index and the Morisita Overlap Index were used to quantify repertoire overlap between compartments. GLIPH clustered TCR beta CDR3s with public tetramer-defined viral CDR3s; viral motifs required at least three viral sequences plus V-gene enrichment. The clones in this table, taken by TCRdb from immuneACCESS, are in-frame only. Not every clone is retained; where verified, under half of the shortfall comes from an unresolved V gene, and the cause of the rest is unknown. The D gene and trimming were derived from the DNA, and the V and J assignments and clone size from that table. This sample lists tens of thousands of clones; 88% were detected once. Approximately 22% of the sample comes from the top ten.

This entry is derived from a study of T cells in localized non-small cell lung cancer (dated by TCRdb to the early 2020s). In the study overall: Comparing tumors with uninvolved tumor-adjacent lungs, the study looked at the T cell repertoires of a few hundred patients with early-stage NSCLC. The cohort was made up of around 220 treatment-naive NSCLC patients whose localized lung tumors had been resected. NSCLC patients had a mean age of approximately 66 years, and about 140 were male and about a hundred female. What the authors observed across the whole study: A median of about 50 of the top 100 tumor clones turned up in the paired uninvolved adjacent lung, and around 27 of those clones also ranked among the top 100 of that same adjacent lung. Uninvolved tumor-adjacent lung showed the highest T cell clonality, higher than tumor, which suggests more focused antigenic responses in the adjacent lung. Longer overall survival was associated with higher T cell density in blood, whereas shorter survival was associated with higher clonality in adjacent lung. Multi-region tumor sequencing was not performed, so intratumor heterogeneity could not be excluded. Because the study design was exploratory, TCR variables were selected using unadjusted p-values without false-discovery rate correction.

At diagnosis, tumor, uninvolved tumor-adjacent lung and peripheral blood were collected and then preserved as a mix of FFPE and fresh-frozen material. For TCR repertoire profiling, blood samples were analyzed as peripheral blood mononuclear cells. The CDR3 sequence holds 13 residues, the cysteine and phenylalanine included. Only CDR3 DNA remains: 39 bases, in frame from the first base. The trim is 1 base for V and 1 base for J, with a gap of 5 bases between the germline ends. Taken from the germline V gene, the CDR1 and CDR2 loops are SGHRS and YFSETQ. The sequence is built from TRBV5-1 and TRBJ1-1, with the D gene too uncertain to name. The sample was peripheral blood, taken before any cancer treatment. This sequence was found in a woman aged 40-69 years with stage I squamous cell lung carcinoma. The DNA sequence is given as TGCGCCAGCAGCTTGAACTCGAACACTGAAGCTTTCTTT. This translates into CASSLNSNTEAFF.